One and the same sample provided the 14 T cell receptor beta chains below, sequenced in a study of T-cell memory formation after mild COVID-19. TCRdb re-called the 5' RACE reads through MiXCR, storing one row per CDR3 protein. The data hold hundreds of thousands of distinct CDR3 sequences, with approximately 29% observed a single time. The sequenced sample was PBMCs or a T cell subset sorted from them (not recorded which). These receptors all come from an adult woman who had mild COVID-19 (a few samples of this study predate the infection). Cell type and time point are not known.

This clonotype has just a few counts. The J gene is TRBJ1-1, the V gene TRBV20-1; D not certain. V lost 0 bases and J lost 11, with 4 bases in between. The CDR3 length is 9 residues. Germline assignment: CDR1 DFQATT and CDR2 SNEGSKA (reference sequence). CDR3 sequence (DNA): TGCAGTGCTAGAGAAAGTGCTTTCTTT. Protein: CSARESAFF.

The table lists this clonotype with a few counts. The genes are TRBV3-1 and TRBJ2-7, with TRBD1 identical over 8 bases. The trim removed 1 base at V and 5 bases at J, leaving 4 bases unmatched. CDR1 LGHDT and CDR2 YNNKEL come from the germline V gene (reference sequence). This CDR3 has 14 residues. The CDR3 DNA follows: TGTGCCAGCAGCCAAGGCAGGGGGCTAAACGAGCAGTACTTC. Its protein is CASSQGRGLNEQYF.

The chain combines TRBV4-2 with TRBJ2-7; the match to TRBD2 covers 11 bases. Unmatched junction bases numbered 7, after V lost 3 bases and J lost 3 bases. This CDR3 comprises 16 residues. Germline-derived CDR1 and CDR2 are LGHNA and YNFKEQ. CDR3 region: CASSHAGTSGYYEQYF. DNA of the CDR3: TGTGCCAGCAGCCATGCCGGGACTAGCGGTTACTACGAGCAGTACTTC.

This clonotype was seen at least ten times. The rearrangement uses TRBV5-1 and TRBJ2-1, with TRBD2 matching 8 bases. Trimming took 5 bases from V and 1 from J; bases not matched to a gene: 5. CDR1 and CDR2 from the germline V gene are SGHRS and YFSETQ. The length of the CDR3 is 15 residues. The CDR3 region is CASSLAGWSYNEQFF. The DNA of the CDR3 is TGCGCCAGCAGTTTAGCGGGATGGTCCTACAATGAGCAGTTCTTC.

CDR3 loop: CASSSRDLVSYNEQFF. The CDR3 DNA is TGTGCCAGCAGCTCAAGGGACCTTGTGTCCTACAATGAGCAGTTCTTC. The chain has TRBV5-8 and TRBJ2-1; D tentatively reads TRBD1 or TRBD2 (5 bases each). This CDR3 region has 16 residues. Germline V gives CDR1 SGHTS, CDR2 YDEGEE. V lost 3 bases, J lost 1 base, and 14 bases lay in between.

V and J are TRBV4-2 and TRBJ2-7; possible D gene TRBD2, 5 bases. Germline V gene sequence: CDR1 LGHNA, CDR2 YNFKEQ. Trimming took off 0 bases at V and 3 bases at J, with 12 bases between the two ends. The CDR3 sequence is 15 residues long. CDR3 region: CASSQEGLGVYEQYF. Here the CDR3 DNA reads TGTGCCAGCAGCCAAGAGGGTCTCGGGGTCTACGAGCAGTACTTC.

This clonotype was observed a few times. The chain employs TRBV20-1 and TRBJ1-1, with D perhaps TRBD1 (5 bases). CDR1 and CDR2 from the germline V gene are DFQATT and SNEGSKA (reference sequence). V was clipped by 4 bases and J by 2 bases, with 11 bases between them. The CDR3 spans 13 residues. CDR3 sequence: CSATGTVNTEAFF. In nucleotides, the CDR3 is TGCAGTGCTACCGGGACGGTAAACACTGAAGCTTTCTTT.

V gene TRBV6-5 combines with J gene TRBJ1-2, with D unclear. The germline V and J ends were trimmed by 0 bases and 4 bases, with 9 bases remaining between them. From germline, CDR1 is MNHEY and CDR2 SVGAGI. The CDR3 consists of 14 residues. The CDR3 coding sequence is TGTGCCAGCAGTTACTCAGGGTTTGGCTATGGCTACACCTTC. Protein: CASSYSGFGYGYTF.

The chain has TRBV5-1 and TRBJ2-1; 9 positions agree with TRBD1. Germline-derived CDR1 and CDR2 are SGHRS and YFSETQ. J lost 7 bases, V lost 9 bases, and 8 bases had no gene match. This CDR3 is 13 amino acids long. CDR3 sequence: CATNRDRDNEQFF. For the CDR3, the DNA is TGCGCCACCAACCGGGACAGGGATAATGAGCAGTTCTTC. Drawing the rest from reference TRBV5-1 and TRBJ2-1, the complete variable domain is KAGVTQTPRYLIKTRGQQVTLSCSPISGHRSVSWYQQTPGQGLQFLFEYFSETQRNKGNFPGRFSGRQFSNSRSEMNVSTLELGDSALYLCATNRDRDNEQFFGPGTRLTVL.

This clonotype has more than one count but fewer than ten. CDR3 nucleotides: TGCAGCGTCCTCGGACTAGCGGGGGGCACAGATACGCAGTATTTT. Protein product: CSVLGLAGGTDTQYF. V and J are TRBV29-1 and TRBJ2-3; 13 bases line up with TRBD2. The CDR3 extends over 15 amino acids. The J segment lost 1 base and the V segment lost 6 bases, leaving 4 bases of the junction unmatched. Germline-derived CDR1 and CDR2 are SQVTM and ANQGSEA.

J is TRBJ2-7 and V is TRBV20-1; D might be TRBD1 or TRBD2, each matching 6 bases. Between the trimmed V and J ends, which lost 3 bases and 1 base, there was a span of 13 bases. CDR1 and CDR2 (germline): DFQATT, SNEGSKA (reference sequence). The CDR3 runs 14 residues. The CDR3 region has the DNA TGCAGTGCTAGGGGGGCGGGACGATCCTACGAGCAGTACTTC. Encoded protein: CSARGAGRSYEQYF.

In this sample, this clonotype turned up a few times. CDR3 nucleotides: TGCAGTGTGGGGGGGAGAGAGCAGTTCTTC. Translation: CSVGGREQFF. The chain employs TRBV20-1 and TRBJ2-1; 7 nucleotides match TRBD2. Trimming took 7 bases from V and 10 from J; bases not matched to a gene: 4. Germline lookup yields CDR1 DFQATT and CDR2 SNEGSKA (reference sequence). This CDR3 comprises 10 residues.

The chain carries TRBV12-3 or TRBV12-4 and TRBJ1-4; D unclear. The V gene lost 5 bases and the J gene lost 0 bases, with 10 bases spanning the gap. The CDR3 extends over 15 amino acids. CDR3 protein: CASSPQFATNEKLFF. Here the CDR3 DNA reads TGTGCCAGCAGTCCACAGTTTGCAACTAATGAAAAACTGTTTTTT.

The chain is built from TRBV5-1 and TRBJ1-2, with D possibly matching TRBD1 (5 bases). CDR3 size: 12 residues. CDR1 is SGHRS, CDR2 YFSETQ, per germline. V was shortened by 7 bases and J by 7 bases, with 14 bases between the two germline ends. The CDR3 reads CASSPGAAGYTF. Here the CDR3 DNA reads TGCGCCAGCTCTCCCGGGGCGGCTGGCTACACCTTC.